The entry below gives a single T cell receptor (beta chain) sequence along with its context. The germline V gene encodes CDR1 PRHDT and CDR2 FYEKMQ (reference sequence). With V trimmed by 6 bases and J by 6 bases, 9 bases remained unmatched. The CDR3 runs 16 residues. The data were taken from a study of blood T cell repertoires in COVID-19. Generated by immunoSEQ multiplex PCR, the TCRdb table keeps only in-frame clones and is missing some. The sample holds about 35,000 clones; more than 80% are singletons and the top ten take approximately 45%. This TCR derives from a man aged 55 to 70 with active or convalescent COVID-19. Material: peripheral blood. This chain joins TRBV13 and TRBJ2-1; 12 positions agree with TRBD2. The CDR3 bases are TGTGCCAGCAGATCACTTCTAGCGGGGGGGACCAATGAGCAGTTCTTC. It yields the protein CASRSLLAGGTNEQFF.